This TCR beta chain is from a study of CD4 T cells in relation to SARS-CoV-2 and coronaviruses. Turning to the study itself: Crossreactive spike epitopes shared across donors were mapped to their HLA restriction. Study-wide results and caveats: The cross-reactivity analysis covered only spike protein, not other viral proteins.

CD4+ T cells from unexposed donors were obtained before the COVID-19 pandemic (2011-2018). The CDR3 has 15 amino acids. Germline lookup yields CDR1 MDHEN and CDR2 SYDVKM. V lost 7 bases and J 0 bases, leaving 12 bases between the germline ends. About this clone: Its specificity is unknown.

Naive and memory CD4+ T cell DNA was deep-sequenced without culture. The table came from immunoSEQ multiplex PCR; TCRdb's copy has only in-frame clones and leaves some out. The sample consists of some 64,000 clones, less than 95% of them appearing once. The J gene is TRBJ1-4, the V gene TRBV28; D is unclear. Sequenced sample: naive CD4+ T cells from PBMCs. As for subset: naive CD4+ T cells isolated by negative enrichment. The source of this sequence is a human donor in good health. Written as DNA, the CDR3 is TGTGCCAGCACCATAATGGGTGCAACTAATGAAAAACTGTTTTTT. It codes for CASTIMGATNEKLFF.